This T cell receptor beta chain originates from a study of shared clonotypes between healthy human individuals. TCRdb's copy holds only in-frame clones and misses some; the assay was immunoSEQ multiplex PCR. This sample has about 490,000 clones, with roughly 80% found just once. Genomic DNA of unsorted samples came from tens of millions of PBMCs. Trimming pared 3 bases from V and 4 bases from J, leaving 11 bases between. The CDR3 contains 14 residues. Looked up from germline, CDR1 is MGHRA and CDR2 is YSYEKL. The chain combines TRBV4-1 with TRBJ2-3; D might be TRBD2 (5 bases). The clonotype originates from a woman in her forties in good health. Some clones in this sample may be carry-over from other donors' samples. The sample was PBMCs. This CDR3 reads CASSHFLEADTQYF. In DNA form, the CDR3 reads TGCGCCAGCAGCCATTTTCTGGAGGCAGATACGCAGTATTTT.